The TCR beta chain under discussion was sequenced for a study of CD8+ T cells in alopecia areata. Following RNA extraction, reverse transcription yielded cDNA that acted as the sequencing template. Sequencing was performed with immunoSEQ multiplex PCR; in TCRdb, only in-frame clones are kept and a portion is missing. Of over 85,000 clones listed, roughly three fifths are singletons. As for this clone: Its cognate antigen is unknown.

The treatment is: oral pan-JAK inhibitor, 5-10 mg twice daily. Per the germline V gene, CDR1 is SGHRS and CDR2 is YFSETQ. This CDR3 spans 13 amino acids. Trimming pared 4 bases from V and 1 base from J, leaving 8 bases between. Findings and limits, study-wide: Tofacitinib significantly lowered scalp clonality and expanded CD8+ clones among the top 100.

V gene TRBV5-1 combines with J gene TRBJ1-1; D is uncertain. The sample consisted of CD8+ T cells sorted from blood, taken at week 4, from a patient treated with tofacitinib. This clonotype was obtained from a human donor with alopecia areata. The DNA of the CDR3 is TGCGCCAGCAGCCACAGCCCGAACACTGAAGCTTTCTTT. Its protein product is CASSHSPNTEAFF.